The 15 T cell receptor beta chains below come from one sample, sequenced in a study of T cell responses to AZD1222 COVID-19 vaccine. Sequencing was performed with immunoSEQ multiplex PCR; in TCRdb, only in-frame clones are kept and a portion is missing. The table includes 130,000 or so clones, roughly nine tenths detected once. The starting material was peripheral blood, obtained on day 0 of AZD1222 vaccination. The receptors were gathered from an adult in good health.

J is TRBJ2-1 and V is TRBV7-3; TRBD2 agrees at 11 bases. This CDR3 comprises 15 residues. Trimming removed 4 bases from V and 9 bases from J; junction bases left unmatched: 8. Germline CDR1 is SGHTA and CDR2 is FQGTGA. The CDR3 reads CASSSHTSGSVEQFF. The CDR3 nucleotides are TGTGCCAGCAGCTCCCACACTAGCGGGAGTGTTGAGCAGTTCTTC.

The count of this clone is one. The rearrangement joins TRBV4-2 to TRBJ2-3, with 10 nucleotides matching TRBD1. This CDR3 is built from 14 residues. Germline CDR1 is LGHNA and CDR2 is YNFKEQ. V shed 4 bases and J 4 bases; nucleotides not matched to a gene: 2. The CDR3 DNA sequence: TGTGCCAGCAGCCGAGGGACAGGGGCAGATACGCAGTATTTT. Translation gives CASSRGTGADTQYF.

The CDR3 sequence is CASSNQVDQPQHF. The CDR3 coding sequence is TGTGCCAGTAGTAATCAGGTGGATCAGCCCCAGCATTTT. This chain uses TRBV19 with TRBJ1-5; D not resolved. CDR3 length equals 13 residues. V dropped 4 bases and J dropped 5 bases, with 9 bases sitting between them. From germline, CDR1 is LNHDA and CDR2 SQIVND (reference sequence).

This chain uses TRBV19 with TRBJ1-1; TRBD1 might be the D (6 bases). Germline loops: CDR1 LNHDA, CDR2 SQIVND (reference sequence). V lost 6 bases to trimming and J lost 6 bases, with 14 bases between them. CDR3 length: 13 residues. CDR3 DNA: TGTGCCAGTAGCTACCAGGGGACGCCTGAAGCTTTCTTT. Translating gives CASSYQGTPEAFF. The full variable domain, with the rest looked up from reference TRBV19 and TRBJ1-1, is DGGITQSPKYLFRKEGQNVTLSCEQNLNHDAMYWYRQDPGQGLRLIYYSQIVNDFQKGDIAEGYSVSREKKESFPLTVTSAQKNPTAFYLCASSYQGTPEAFFGQGTRLTVV.

V is TRBV2 and J is TRBJ1-1, with 7 bases lining up with TRBD1. Germline trimming cut 6 bases from V and 1 base from J; bases unmatched to any gene: 8. Germline V gives CDR1 SNHLY, CDR2 FYNNEI. CDR3 length equals 15 residues. The CDR3 region is CASRRQGGANTEAFF. CDR3 sequence (DNA): TGTGCCAGCAGGAGACAGGGAGGAGCGAACACTGAAGCTTTCTTT.

CDR3: CASRLSVYEQYF. The CDR3 DNA is TGTGCAAGTCGCTTATCAGTTTACGAGCAGTACTTC. The gene calls are TRBV12-2 and TRBJ2-7; the table names TRBD1, a call not compared with the DNA. TRBV12-2 is a documented pseudogene. This CDR3 has 12 residues.

The chain links TRBV28 to TRBJ1-2; weak D call: TRBD1 (5 bases). V was cut by 2 bases and J by 4 bases, with 20 bases left in between. This CDR3 has 17 residues. Germline assignment: CDR1 MDHEN and CDR2 SYDVKM. The CDR3, as DNA: TGTGCCAGCAGTTTACATCCCCGGGGGATTGGGTCCTATGGCTACACCTTC. Its protein product is CASSLHPRGIGSYGYTF.

The rearrangement uses TRBV13 and TRBJ1-2; 8 bases are shared with TRBD1. With 3 bases clipped from V and 7 bases from J, the junction kept 7 bases outside the gene matches. CDR3 size: 14 residues. Germline V lookup: CDR1 PRHDT, CDR2 FYEKMQ (reference sequence). The CDR3 is CASSLPGQVRGYTF. The CDR3 nucleotides read TGTGCCAGCAGCTTGCCGGGACAGGTTCGTGGCTACACCTTC.

This chain links TRBV4-2 with TRBJ2-1; D perhaps matches TRBD2 (5 bases). The CDR3 sequence is 17 residues long. V lost 3 bases and J 2 bases, leaving 17 bases between the germline ends. Germline values: CDR1 LGHNA, CDR2 YNFKEQ. CDR3 sequence: CASSQRVGSVAYNEQFF. For the CDR3, the DNA is TGTGCCAGCAGCCAGAGGGTTGGGAGCGTTGCCTACAATGAGCAGTTCTTC.

V usage is TRBV6-6 and J usage is TRBJ1-3; a weak D match, TRBD1 (5 bases). CDR3 length equals 15 residues. V lost 2 bases to trimming and J lost 4 bases, with 12 bases between them. Germline V gene sequence: CDR1 MNHNY, CDR2 SVGAGI (reference sequence). This CDR3 reads CASSYRDLGGNTIYF. CDR3 DNA: TGTGCCAGCAGTTACCGGGACCTTGGGGGAAACACCATATATTTT.

V is TRBV29-1 and J is TRBJ2-5; 7 bases map to TRBD2. CDR1 is SQVTM, CDR2 ANQGSEA, per germline. The CDR3 is 16 amino acids. After removal of 4 bases from V and 0 bases from J, the junction contained 11 bases not matched to a gene. CDR3: CSVGSGRVEYQETQYF. CDR3 nucleotides: TGCAGCGTTGGATCTGGGAGGGTAGAGTACCAAGAGACCCAGTACTTC.

The rearrangement joins TRBV4-1 to TRBJ1-5; D unresolved. Trimming took 5 bases from V and 8 from J, leaving 13 bases between them. CDR1 is MGHRA, CDR2 YSYEKL, per germline. This CDR3 is built from 13 residues. The CDR3 bases are TGCGCCAGCAGCGACCGATTAATGGAGCCCCAGCATTTT. This translates into CASSDRLMEPQHF.

This chain connects TRBV19 to TRBJ1-2; D unresolved. Trimming removed 5 bases from V and 3 bases from J, with 22 bases in between. The CDR3 consists of 17 residues. Germline V gene lookup returns CDR1 LNHDA and CDR2 SQIVND (reference sequence). CDR3 nucleotides: TGTGCCAGTAGTCTCCTGCCCCGGACCCCGCGTGACTATGGCTACACCTTC. Its translation: CASSLLPRTPRDYGYTF. The full variable domain, with the rest looked up from reference TRBV19 and TRBJ1-2, is DGGITQSPKYLFRKEGQNVTLSCEQNLNHDAMYWYRQDPGQGLRLIYYSQIVNDFQKGDIAEGYSVSREKKESFPLTVTSAQKNPTAFYLCASSLLPRTPRDYGYTFGSGTRLTVV.

The chain has TRBV9 and TRBJ2-5, with a tentative D call TRBD2 (5 bases). With 0 bases removed from V and 3 bases from J, the gap between germline ends came to 9 bases. Germline V gives CDR1 SGDLS, CDR2 YYNGEE. The CDR3 sequence is 14 residues long. CDR3 sequence (DNA): TGTGCCAGCAGCGTAGTCGACGGGAAAGAGACCCAGTACTTC. This codes for CASSVVDGKETQYF.

In regard to this clone: Sequence at one end of the junction differs from germline and may be a read error. This sample includes further DNA sequences coding for the same CDR3. The rearrangement uses TRBV6-2 or TRBV6-3 and TRBJ2-7; 7 positions agree with TRBD1. The CDR3 extends over 15 amino acids. Germline lookup yields CDR1 MNHEY and CDR2 SVGEGT. The CDR3 nucleotides are TGTGCCAGCAGTACTATCAGGGGGATCTCCTATGAGCAGTACTTC. This encodes CASSTIRGISYEQYF.